This T cell receptor beta chain was obtained from a study of radiation and T cells in renal cell carcinoma. The wider study: Nephrectomy followed 15 Gy stereotactic body radiation by 4 weeks.

General study points: From baseline, blood top tumor clonotypes peaked at 2 weeks post-radiation.

Assay: immunoSEQ multiplex PCR; the TCRdb copy retains only in-frame clones and omits some. The table records 95,000 or so clones, approximately 86% of them present only once. Time point meaning: baseline pretreatment blood. Stated treatment: 15 Gy SBRT to primary tumor, nephrectomy 4 weeks later. After SBRT, blood was collected at 2 and 4 weeks, plus baseline. Of note for this clone: As yet, its antigen is unknown.

The specimen was blood, collected from a patient whose treatment included radiotherapy and nephrectomy. The receptor was derived from a man aged 45-60 years with renal cell carcinoma.

The CDR3 is CSARGRYEQYF. The CDR3, as DNA: TGCAGTGCTAGAGGGAGGTACGAGCAGTACTTC. The rearrangement joins TRBV20-1 to TRBJ2-7; TRBD2 might be the D (5 bases). The CDR3 has 11 residues. CDR1 DFQATT and CDR2 SNEGSKA come from the germline V gene (reference sequence). Trimming removed 1 base from V and 4 bases from J, with 5 bases in between.